A selection of T cell receptor beta chains follows, all from one sample in a study of T cell repertoires in cytomegalovirus infection. MiXCR was run by TCRdb on the reads, yielding one entry per CDR3 protein. The sample yields approximately 310,000 distinct CDR3 sequences, approximately 25% seen once. These TCRs are of unknown antigen specificity. The sequenced sample was cultured PBMCs, obtained from culture after CMV antigen stimulation. The receptors derive from a human donor in good health (CMV status not recorded). Some clones in this sample may be carry-over from other donors' samples. The CDR3 runs from the conserved cysteine through the conserved F or W. A D gene is named only where the DNA matches it firmly. Part of the rows lack a size; the others show once, few, many or a class for expanded clones.

V gene,clone size,D gene,J gene,CDR3 DNA,CDR3 protein
TRBV6-5,few,NA,TRBJ1-5,TGTGCCAGCAGTCCCCGGGCGCGCGGGGGTCAGCCCCAGCATTTT,CASSPRARGGQPQHF
TRBV28,NA,NA,TRBJ1-1,TGTGCCAGCAGTCTCATGGCTGAAGCTTTCTTT,CASSLMAEAFF
TRBV7-2,few,NA,TRBJ2-2,TGTGCCAGCAGCTTTGAAGGAAAGATGCGGGAGCTGTTTTTT,CASSFEGKMRELFF
TRBV7-2,many,TRBD1,TRBJ2-4,TGTGCCAGCAGCTACCACAGGGGGCTAGCCAAAAACATTCAGTACTTC,CASSYHRGLAKNIQYF
TRBV19,NA,NA,TRBJ2-5,TGTCTAGAGCGCGGGACGACCCAATTACTCCCTCAAGAGACCCAGTACTTC,CLERGTTQLLPQETQYF
TRBV7-6,few,NA,TRBJ2-5,TGTGCCAGCAAAGGTTTAGGACGGCCTCAAGAGACCCAGTACTTC,CASKGLGRPQETQYF
TRBV12-3/TRBV12-4,few,NA,TRBJ2-3,TGTGCCAGCAGTTTGACGAATACGCAGTATTTT,CASSLTNTQYF
TRBV10-3,NA,NA,TRBJ2-1,TGTGCCATCAGTGAGTCTTTTGAGCAGTTCTTC,CAISESFEQFF
TRBV7-3,NA,TRBD1,TRBJ1-5,TGTGCCAGCAGCTTCACAGGGGCTAGCAATCAGCCCCAGCATTTT,CASSFTGASNQPQHF
TRBV7-3,many,NA,TRBJ2-1,TGTGCCAGCAGCAAAGACCCCTACTCCTACAATGAGCAGTTCTTC,CASSKDPYSYNEQFF
TRBV6-5,NA,TRBD1,TRBJ1-5,TGTGCCAGCAGTTACTCACGCCCGGGACAGGGAGGTCAGCCCCAGCATTTT,CASSYSRPGQGGQPQHF
TRBV7-6,few,TRBD1,TRBJ2-5,TGTGCCAGCAGCTTGGGGACAGGTGGGATAGAGACCCAGTACTTC,CASSLGTGGIETQYF
TRBV15,NA,TRBD1,TRBJ2-5,TGTGCCACCAGCACAGGGGACAGGGAGATAGAGACCCAGTACTTC,CATSTGDREIETQYF
TRBV7-9,few,NA,TRBJ2-1,TGTGCCAGCAGCTTTTGGGACAACAATGAGCAGTTCTTC,CASSFWDNNEQFF
TRBV6-1,few,NA,TRBJ2-3,TGTGCCAGCATTGAGGGGGGCACAGATACGCAGTATTTT,CASIEGGTDTQYF
TRBV27,NA,TRBD1,TRBJ1-2,TGTGCCAGCAGGGACAGGACCCTTTATGGCTACACCTTC,CASRDRTLYGYTF
TRBV7-8,few,NA,TRBJ1-3,TGTGCCAGCAGCTTAGCGTCTCCCAGCTCTGGAAACACCATATATTTT,CASSLASPSSGNTIYF
TRBV7-6,many,NA,TRBJ2-1,TGTGCCAGCAGCCGCCGCCTCTCGGAGGCTGGGCATGAGCAGTTCTTC,CASSRRLSEAGHEQFF
TRBV20-1,NA,TRBD1,TRBJ2-1,TGCAGTGCTGCGCTGACAGGGGTCAATGAGCAGTTCTTC,CSAALTGVNEQFF
TRBV9,NA,TRBD1,TRBJ1-2,TGTGCCAGCAGCGCCTCGATCCGGGACAGGGGAGAAGGCTACACCTTC,CASSASIRDRGEGYTF
TRBV5-1,once,NA,TRBJ2-2,TGCGCCAGCAGCTTTCTGGCGGGGACGAACACCGGGGAGCTGTTTTTT,CASSFLAGTNTGELFF
TRBV4-1,NA,NA,TRBJ1-2,TGCGCCAGCACTTTCACAGTGGGAAACTATGGCTACACCTTC,CASTFTVGNYGYTF
TRBV7-9,few,NA,TRBJ2-4,TGTGCCAGCACCGCGGCCTCGCTGGGGAACATTCAGTACTTC,CASTAASLGNIQYF
TRBV27,NA,NA,TRBJ2-1,TGTGCCAGCAGTTTAACCCCCCGGAGCCCCTACAATGAGCAGTTCTTC,CASSLTPRSPYNEQFF
TRBV29-1,few,TRBD1,TRBJ1-3,TGCAGCGTTGAAGTCAGACAGGGCCTCCAACCTGGAAACACCATATATTTT,CSVEVRQGLQPGNTIYF